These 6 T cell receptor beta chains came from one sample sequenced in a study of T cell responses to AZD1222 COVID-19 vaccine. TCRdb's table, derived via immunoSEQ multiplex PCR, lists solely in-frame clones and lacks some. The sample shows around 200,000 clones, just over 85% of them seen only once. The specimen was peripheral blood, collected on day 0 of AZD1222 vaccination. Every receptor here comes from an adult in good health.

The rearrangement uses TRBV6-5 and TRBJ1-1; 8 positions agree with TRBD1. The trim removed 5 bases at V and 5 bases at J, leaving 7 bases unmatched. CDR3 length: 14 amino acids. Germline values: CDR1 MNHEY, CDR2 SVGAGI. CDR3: CASSRQGWGTEAFF. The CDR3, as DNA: TGTGCCAGCAGTCGACAGGGGTGGGGGACTGAAGCTTTCTTT.

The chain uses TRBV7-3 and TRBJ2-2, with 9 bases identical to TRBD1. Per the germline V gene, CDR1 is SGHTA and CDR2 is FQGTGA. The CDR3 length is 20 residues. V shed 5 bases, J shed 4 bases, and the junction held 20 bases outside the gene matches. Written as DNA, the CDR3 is TGTGCCAGCAGCCAACTGCCGGGACAGGGTTTCGCCCAGTCCACCGGGGAGCTGTTTTTT. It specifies CASSQLPGQGFAQSTGELFF.

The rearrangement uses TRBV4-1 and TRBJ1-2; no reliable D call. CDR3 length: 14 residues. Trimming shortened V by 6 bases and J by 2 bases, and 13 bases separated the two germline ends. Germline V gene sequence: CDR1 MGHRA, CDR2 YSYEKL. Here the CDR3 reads CASSPKAVNYGYTF. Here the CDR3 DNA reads TGCGCCAGCAGTCCTAAGGCGGTCAACTATGGCTACACCTTC.

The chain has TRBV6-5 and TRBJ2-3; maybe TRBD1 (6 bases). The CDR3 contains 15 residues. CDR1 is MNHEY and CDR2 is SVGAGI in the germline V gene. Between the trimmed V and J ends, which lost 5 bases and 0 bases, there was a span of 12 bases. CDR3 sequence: CASSRQVTSTDTQYF. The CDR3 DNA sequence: TGTGCCAGCAGTCGACAGGTAACTAGCACAGATACGCAGTATTTT.

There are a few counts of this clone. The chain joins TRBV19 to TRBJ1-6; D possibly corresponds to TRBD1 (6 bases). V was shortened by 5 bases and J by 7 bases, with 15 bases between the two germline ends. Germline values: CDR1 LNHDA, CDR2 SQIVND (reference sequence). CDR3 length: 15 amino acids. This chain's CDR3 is CASSLGAGVNSPLHF. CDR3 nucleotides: TGTGCCAGTAGTCTCGGCGCAGGGGTGAATTCACCCCTCCACTTT.

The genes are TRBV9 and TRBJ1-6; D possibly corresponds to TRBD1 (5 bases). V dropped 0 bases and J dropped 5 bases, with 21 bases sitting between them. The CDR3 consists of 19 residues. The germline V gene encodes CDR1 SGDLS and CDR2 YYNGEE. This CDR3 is CASSVGLGPMSFDNSPLHF. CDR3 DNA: TGTGCCAGCAGCGTAGGTTTGGGACCGATGTCTTTCGATAATTCACCCCTCCACTTT. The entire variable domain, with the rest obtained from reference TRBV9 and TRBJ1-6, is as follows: DSGVTQTPKHLITATGQRVTLRCSPRSGDLSVYWYQQSLDQGLQFLIQYYNGEERAKGNILERFSAQQFPDLHSELNLSSLELGDSALYFCASSVGLGPMSFDNSPLHFGNGTRLTVT.